Sequencing of this T cell receptor beta chain was carried out in a study of shared clonotypes between healthy human individuals. Findings and caveats of the study: Memory subsets generally showed lower estimated richness than naive subsets.

Germline V CDR1 and CDR2: MNHEY, SVGAGI. This CDR3 spans 15 amino acids. V was cut by 5 bases and J by 4 bases, with 15 bases left in between. Sequencing was performed with immunoSEQ multiplex PCR; in TCRdb, only in-frame clones are kept and a portion is missing. This table has 2 million to 2.5 million clones, around 90% appearing once. As to this clone: Its antigen remains unidentified.

Sequencing was performed on naive CD4+ T cells from PBMCs. The subset is: CD45RA+ positively selected. This chain joins TRBV6-5 and TRBJ2-1, with a possible D match to TRBD1 (6 bases). The receptor was derived from a man aged 18 to 29 in good health. Some clones in this sample may be carry-over from other donors' samples. The CDR3 reads CASSPRDIAYNEQFF. The CDR3 DNA sequence: TGTGCCAGCAGTCCCAGGGACATCGCTTACAATGAGCAGTTCTTC.